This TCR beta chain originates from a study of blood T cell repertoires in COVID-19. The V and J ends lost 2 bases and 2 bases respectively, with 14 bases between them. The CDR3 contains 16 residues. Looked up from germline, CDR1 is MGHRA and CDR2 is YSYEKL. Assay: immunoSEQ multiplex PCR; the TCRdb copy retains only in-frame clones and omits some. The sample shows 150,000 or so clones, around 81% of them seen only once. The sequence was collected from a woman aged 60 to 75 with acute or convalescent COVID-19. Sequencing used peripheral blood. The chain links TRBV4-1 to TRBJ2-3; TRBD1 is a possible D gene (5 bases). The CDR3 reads CASSQPRGLLTDTQYF. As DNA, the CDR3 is TGCGCCAGCAGCCAACCTAGGGGTCTACTCACAGATACGCAGTATTTT.